This T cell receptor (beta chain) was profiled in a study of CXCR3-negative and CXCR3-positive naive CD8 T cells. Libraries of TRB cDNA were made by 5' RACE and carried UMIs. TCRdb re-called the 5' RACE reads; one entry per CDR3 protein, DNA not given. Recorded for this sample: about 130,000 distinct CDR3 sequences. Among CD8+ T cells, naive ones were CD45RO-CCR7+CD27+CD95-. Sequenced: naive CXCR3- CD8+ T cells from blood. This sample's subset: CD45RO-CCR7+CD27+CD95- naive CD8+ T cells lacking CXCR3 (TNR3-). This receptor was identified in a human donor in good health. Some clones in this sample may be carry-over from other donors' samples.

The CDR3 spells CASSLSLGQLETQYF. The chain joins TRBV5-1 to TRBJ2-5; the TCRdb call, TRBD1, lacks DNA for checking. The CDR3 is 15 amino acids. Germline CDR1 reads SGHRS; CDR2 reads YFSETQ.